The 22 T cell receptor beta chains below were found in one sample sequenced in a study of blood T cell repertoires in COVID-19. Repertoires were generated with immunoSEQ multiplex PCR, while TCRdb's copy carries only in-frame clones and drops some. The sample holds around 300,000 clones, around four fifths seen once. What was sequenced was peripheral blood. The receptors come from a woman in her forties or fifties who had recovered from COVID-19.

The J gene is TRBJ1-2, the V gene TRBV20-1, with TRBD1 as a possible D gene (5 bases). Trimming removed 3 bases from V and 6 bases from J, with 11 bases in between. CDR1 is DFQATT, CDR2 SNEGSKA, per germline (reference sequence). The CDR3 loop spans 12 amino acids. The CDR3 spells CSASQGSDGYTF. CDR3 bases: TGCAGTGCTAGTCAGGGCTCGGATGGCTACACCTTC.

The chain recombines TRBV6-5 with TRBJ2-1; tentatively, D is TRBD2 (6 bases). Trimming shortened V by 6 bases and J by 6 bases, and 18 bases separated the two germline ends. This CDR3 comprises 15 residues. Germline CDR1 reads MNHEY; CDR2 reads SVGAGI. The CDR3 DNA is TGTGCCAGCAGCCGCCGAACGGGAGTGGGCAATGAGCAGTTCTTC. Protein: CASSRRTGVGNEQFF.

This chain uses TRBV28 with TRBJ1-2; 8 nucleotides align to TRBD1. Germline V gene lookup returns CDR1 MDHEN and CDR2 SYDVKM. The CDR3 covers 13 residues. V lost 6 bases, J lost 7 bases, and 7 bases stayed unmatched. The CDR3 spells CASRKTGDGGYTF. In DNA, the CDR3 is TGTGCCAGCAGAAAGACAGGGGACGGTGGCTACACCTTC.

The chain links TRBV6-2 or TRBV6-3 to TRBJ2-3; D remains ambiguous. This CDR3 spans 15 amino acids. The germline V gene has CDR1 MNHEY and CDR2 SVGEGT. Trimming cost V 0 bases and J 0 bases, with 7 bases left between them. As DNA, the CDR3 is TGTGCCAGCAGTTACTCGAAGCAAAGCACAGATACGCAGTATTTT. It yields the protein CASSYSKQSTDTQYF.

The chain has TRBV3-1 (or the pseudogene TRBV3-2) and TRBJ1-3; 7 nucleotides agree with TRBD1. Trimming at V came to 3 bases and at J to 0 bases, leaving 14 bases not matched to a gene. This CDR3 spans 19 amino acids. The V gene's germline CDR1 is LGHDT and CDR2 YNNKEL (reference sequence). CDR3 residues: CASSQGYTWTGPSGNTIYF. DNA for the CDR3: TGTGCCAGCAGCCAGGGTTATACTTGGACAGGCCCCTCTGGAAACACCATATATTTT.

V gene TRBV29-1 combines with J gene TRBJ2-3, with TRBD2 matching over 7 bases. The V and J ends lost 2 bases and 2 bases, in that order; junction bases with no gene match: 4. The CDR3 is 14 residues long. Germline values: CDR1 SQVTM, CDR2 ANQGSEA. As DNA, the CDR3 is TGCAGCGTTGAACGGCTAGCGGCCACAGATACGCAGTATTTT. Translated: CSVERLAATDTQYF.

V usage is TRBV4-3 and J usage is TRBJ2-1; D remains unclear. Trimming stripped 1 base from V and 4 bases from J, with 8 bases between. Germline-derived CDR1 and CDR2 are LGHNA and YSLEER. The CDR3 is 14 residues long. This CDR3 is CASSQGLQYNEQFF. CDR3 in DNA: TGCGCCAGCAGCCAAGGACTCCAATACAATGAGCAGTTCTTC.

The V and J genes are TRBV18 and TRBJ2-2, with D perhaps matching TRBD1 (6 bases). Germline CDR1 is KGHSH and CDR2 is LQKENI. Trimming removed 3 bases at V and 0 bases at J, with 14 bases between. CDR3 size: 17 residues. The CDR3 loop reads CASSPQSTGTNTGELFF. The CDR3 nucleotides read TGTGCCAGCTCACCCCAAAGTACAGGGACGAACACCGGGGAGCTGTTTTTT.

The chain employs TRBV19 and TRBJ2-1; tentative D call: TRBD1 (6 bases). The germline V gene encodes CDR1 LNHDA and CDR2 SQIVND (reference sequence). This CDR3 contains 14 residues. The V gene lost 11 bases and the J gene lost 5 bases, with 19 bases spanning the gap. The CDR3: CAWNRPDRDNEQFF. The CDR3 DNA sequence: TGTGCCTGGAACCGACCGGACAGAGACAATGAGCAGTTCTTC.

The chain is built from TRBV19 and TRBJ2-7; D is perhaps TRBD2 (6 bases). This CDR3 comprises 15 residues. The V gene lost 7 bases and the J gene lost 2 bases, with 18 bases spanning the gap. CDR1 LNHDA and CDR2 SQIVND come from the germline V gene (reference sequence). The CDR3 here is CASKNSRDWTYEQYF. CDR3 in DNA: TGTGCCAGTAAAAACTCCCGGGACTGGACCTACGAGCAGTACTTC.

A remark on this clone: At one end, the junction sequence differs from germline, possibly due to a read error. This rearrangement joins TRBV28 to TRBJ1-2; D may be TRBD1 (5 bases). Germline V gene data show CDR1 as MDHEN and CDR2 as SYDVKM. The CDR3 has 13 residues. For the CDR3, the DNA is TGTGTCAGCAGCGTCAGGGTCCGCTATGGCTACACCTTC. Translating gives CVSSVRVRYGYTF.

DNA of the CDR3: TGTGCCAGCAGCAGGGACAGGGTAGAATGGACTGAAGCTTTCTTT. This translates into CASSRDRVEWTEAFF. The chain combines TRBV5-4 with TRBJ1-1; TRBD1 matches at 9 bases. Trimming at V came to 4 bases and at J to 5 bases, leaving 9 bases not matched to a gene. The CDR3 covers 15 residues. The germline V gene has CDR1 SGHNT and CDR2 YYREEE (reference sequence).

The CDR3 sequence is CASSLLAGGYGNEQFF. CDR3 bases: TGTGCCAGCAGCTTACTAGCGGGGGGGTACGGCAATGAGCAGTTCTTC. This chain connects TRBV7-2 to TRBJ2-1; 12 bases agree with TRBD2. The CDR3 loop spans 16 amino acids. Germline trimming cut 2 bases from V and 6 bases from J; bases unmatched to any gene: 5. The V gene's germline CDR1 is SGHTA and CDR2 FQGNSA.

The chain combines TRBV5-1 with TRBJ2-3, with TRBD2 identical over 7 bases. V lost 0 bases, J lost 4 bases, and 2 bases stayed unmatched. The CDR3 extends over 14 amino acids. The germline V gene has CDR1 SGHRS and CDR2 YFSETQ. The CDR3 here is CASSLAGGADTQYF. The CDR3, as DNA: TGCGCCAGCAGCTTGGCGGGGGGTGCAGATACGCAGTATTTT. Based on the CDR3 plus reference TRBV5-1 and TRBJ2-3, the full variable domain is KAGVTQTPRYLIKTRGQQVTLSCSPISGHRSVSWYQQTPGQGLQFLFEYFSETQRNKGNFPGRFSGRQFSNSRSEMNVSTLELGDSALYLCASSLAGGADTQYFGPGTRLTVL.

The gene calls are TRBV7-9 and TRBJ1-2, with a weak D call TRBD1 (6 bases). Germline lookup yields CDR1 SEHNR and CDR2 FQNEAQ (reference sequence). V was pared by 5 bases and J by 4 bases, with 14 bases between. This CDR3 is built from 14 residues. The CDR3 is CASSRADSGYGYTF. In DNA form, the CDR3 reads TGTGCCAGCAGCCGCGCGGACAGCGGCTATGGCTACACCTTC. Using reference TRBV7-9 and TRBJ1-2 for the parts outside the CDR3, the full variable domain is DTGVSQNPRHKITKRGQNVTFRCDPISEHNRLYWYRQTLGQGPEFLTYFQNEAQLEKSRLLSDRFSAERPKGSFSTLEIQRTEQGDSAMYLCASSRADSGYGYTFGSGTRLTVV.

The chain is built from TRBV15 and TRBJ1-1, with 7 bases aligning to TRBD1. The germline gives CDR1 LNHNV, CDR2 YYDKDF (reference sequence). The CDR3 contains 16 residues. Losses at the gene ends were 5 bases for V and 1 base for J; bases not matched to a gene: 10. The DNA for the CDR3 is TGTGCCACCAGCTACCAGTACACAGGGGCGAACACTGAAGCTTTCTTT. Protein product: CATSYQYTGANTEAFF.

The chain uses TRBV24-1 and TRBJ2-5; D unresolved. The V and J ends lost 6 bases and 1 base respectively, with 11 bases between them. From germline, CDR1 is KGHDR and CDR2 SFDVKD. The CDR3 consists of 14 residues. The chain's CDR3 is CATSPTDTQETQYF. CDR3 nucleotide sequence: TGTGCCACCAGTCCCACAGACACCCAAGAGACCCAGTACTTC.

This clone is a singleton in its sample. J is TRBJ1-5 and V is TRBV18; no definite D call. The V and J ends lost 4 bases and 1 base respectively, with 11 bases between them. Looked up from germline, CDR1 is KGHSH and CDR2 is LQKENI. The CDR3 has 15 amino acids. Here the CDR3 DNA reads TGTGCCAGCTCACAGGGCCCGGGGAGCAATCAGCCCCAGCATTTT. This encodes CASSQGPGSNQPQHF.

The table lists this clone with a count of one. The chain is built from TRBV15 and TRBJ1-1; D perhaps matches TRBD1 (5 bases). The CDR3 is 16 amino acids. The germline V gene encodes CDR1 LNHNV and CDR2 YYDKDF (reference sequence). Trimming stripped 2 bases from V and 0 bases from J, with 13 bases between. The CDR3 bases are TGTGCCACCAGCAGAAGCGGGGGGGAGATGAACACTGAAGCTTTCTTT. Protein sequence: CATSRSGGEMNTEAFF.

The table lists this clone with a few counts. This chain links TRBV9 with TRBJ1-4; TRBD1 might be the D (6 bases). Trimming left V 4 bases short and J 2 bases short, with 15 bases between. CDR3 length: 16 amino acids. Germline CDR1 SGDLS, CDR2 YYNGEE. The CDR3 nucleotides are TGTGCCAGCAGCCCCCGGGGAGGGGGGACTAATGAAAAACTGTTTTTT. Encoded protein: CASSPRGGGTNEKLFF. Full variable domain (outside the CDR3, taken from reference TRBV9 and TRBJ1-4): DSGVTQTPKHLITATGQRVTLRCSPRSGDLSVYWYQQSLDQGLQFLIQYYNGEERAKGNILERFSAQQFPDLHSELNLSSLELGDSALYFCASSPRGGGTNEKLFFGSGTQLSVL.

This chain uses TRBV7-2 with TRBJ1-2; D unresolved. CDR1 and CDR2 from the germline V gene are SGHTA and FQGNSA. V gave up 5 bases and J gave up 3 bases, with 13 bases separating them. This CDR3 is 14 amino acids long. CDR3 amino acids: CASSRNSMDYGYTF. DNA of the CDR3: TGTGCCAGCAGCAGAAATAGCATGGACTATGGCTACACCTTC.

The CDR3 here is CASSLQQIEQYF. CDR3 sequence (DNA): TGTGCCAGCAGCTTGCAACAGATCGAGCAGTACTTC. The V gene is TRBV11-2, the J gene TRBJ2-7; D is uncertain. Germline V lookup: CDR1 SGHAT, CDR2 FQNNGV. V lost 3 bases to trimming and J lost 6 bases, with 9 bases between them. The CDR3 sequence is 12 residues long.